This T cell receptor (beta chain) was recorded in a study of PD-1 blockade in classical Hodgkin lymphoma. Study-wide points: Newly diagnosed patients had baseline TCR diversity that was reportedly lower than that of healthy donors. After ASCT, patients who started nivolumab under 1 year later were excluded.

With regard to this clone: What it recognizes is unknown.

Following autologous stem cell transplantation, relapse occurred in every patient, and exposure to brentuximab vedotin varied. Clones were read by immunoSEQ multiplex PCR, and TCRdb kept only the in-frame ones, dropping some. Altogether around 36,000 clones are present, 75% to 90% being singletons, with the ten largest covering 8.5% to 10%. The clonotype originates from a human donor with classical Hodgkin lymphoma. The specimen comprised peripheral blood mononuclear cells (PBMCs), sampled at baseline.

In nucleotides, the CDR3 is TGTGCCAGCAGTGATAAACGGGACAGGGGAACTGCTAACTATGGCTACACCTTC. This sequence encodes CASSDKRDRGTANYGYTF. The rearrangement uses TRBV6-1 and TRBJ1-2, with TRBD1 matching over 10 bases. Germline values: CDR1 MNHNS, CDR2 SASEGT. The CDR3 has 18 amino acids. V dropped 3 bases and J dropped 0; count of bases not matched to a gene: 10.